This T cell receptor beta chain emerged from a study of T cells in Graves' hyperthyroidism and ophthalmopathy. Overall study context: Peripheral blood collection took place at initial diagnosis, before any treatment.

Lactation, pregnancy, other autoimmune disease or uncontrolled infection led to exclusion of patients. Fresh peripheral blood, 8 to 10 ml, was the source of the PBMCs. This clonotype was observed at least ten times. The target antigen is unknown. Notes on the study in general: Most thyroid clonotypes with frequency above 0.001 were detected in blood.

Template material for amplifying TCR beta CDR3 regions consisted of RNA transcripts. TCR CDR3 regions were first amplified by RT-PCR with HTBI primers. Each CDR3 protein is one row after TCRdb ran MiXCR on the multiplex PCR reads. The sample consists of around 600,000 distinct CDR3 sequences, 14% of them appearing once. Sequencing was carried out using blood. The receptor was derived from a woman between 45 and 65 years old with Graves' ophthalmopathy.

The DNA for the CDR3 is TGTGCCAGCTCACCATCGCAGGGGGCTGGAACTGAAGCTTTCTTT. This encodes CASSPSQGAGTEAFF. This chain joins TRBV18 and TRBJ1-1, with 8 nucleotides matching TRBD1. This CDR3 region has 15 residues. The J segment lost 5 bases and the V segment lost 2 bases, leaving 7 bases of the junction unmatched. The germline gives CDR1 KGHSH, CDR2 LQKENI. Looking up the rest from reference TRBV18 and TRBJ1-1 gives the full variable domain: NAGVMQNPRHLVRRRGQEARLRCSPMKGHSHVYWYRQLPEEGLKFMVYLQKENIIDESGMPKERFSAEFPKEGPSILRIQQVVRGDSAAYFCASSPSQGAGTEAFFGQGTRLTVV.